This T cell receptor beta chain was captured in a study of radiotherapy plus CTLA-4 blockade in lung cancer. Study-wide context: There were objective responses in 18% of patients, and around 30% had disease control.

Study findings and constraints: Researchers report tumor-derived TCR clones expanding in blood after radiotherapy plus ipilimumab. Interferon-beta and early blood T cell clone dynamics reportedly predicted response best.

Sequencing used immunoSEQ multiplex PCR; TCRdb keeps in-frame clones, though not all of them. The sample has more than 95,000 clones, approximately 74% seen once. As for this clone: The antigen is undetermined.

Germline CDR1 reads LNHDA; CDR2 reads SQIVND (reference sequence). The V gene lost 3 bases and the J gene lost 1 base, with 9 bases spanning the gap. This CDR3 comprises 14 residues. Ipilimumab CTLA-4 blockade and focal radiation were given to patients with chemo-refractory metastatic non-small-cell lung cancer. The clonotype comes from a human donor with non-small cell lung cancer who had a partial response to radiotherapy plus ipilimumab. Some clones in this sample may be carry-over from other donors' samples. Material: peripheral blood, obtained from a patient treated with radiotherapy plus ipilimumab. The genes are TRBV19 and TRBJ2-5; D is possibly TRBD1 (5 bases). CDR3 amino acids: CASSIRTTQETQYF. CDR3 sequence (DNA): TGTGCCAGTAGTATTAGGACAACCCAAGAGACCCAGTACTTC.